These 6 T cell receptor beta chains were sequenced from one sample in a study of spatial heterogeneity in lung cancer. Time point indicated: sample taken at primary tumor resection. These TCRs are of unknown antigen specificity. Findings and caveats of the study: Tumoral mutation counts were tracked by counts of expanded intratumoral alpha and beta TCRs.

TCRdb re-called the 5' RACE reads through MiXCR, storing one row per CDR3 protein. Of about 100,000 distinct CDR3 sequences in the sample, under 4.5% are singletons; the top ten hold approximately 21%. The sequencing here drew on lung tumor tissue, taken at surgery. Receptors originate from a male donor with early-stage non-small cell lung cancer.

This clonotype appeared many times. V is TRBV7-9 and J is TRBJ2-1, with a possible D match to TRBD2 (7 bases). The CDR3 consists of 15 residues. V dropped 5 bases and J dropped 7 bases, with 18 bases sitting between them. Germline values: CDR1 SEHNR, CDR2 FQNEAQ (reference sequence). CDR3 in amino acids: CASSPPTSRGNEQFF. For the CDR3, the DNA is TGTGCCAGCAGCCCGCCGACTAGCAGGGGTAATGAGCAGTTCTTC.

This clonotype was seen ten or more times. The V gene is TRBV20-1, the J gene TRBJ2-5; maybe TRBD1 (5 bases). CDR3 length: 12 amino acids. The germline gives CDR1 DFQATT, CDR2 SNEGSKA (reference sequence). The ends were cut back, 1 base at V and 3 bases at J, with 6 bases in the middle. The CDR3 is CSARAGKETQYF. The DNA for the CDR3 is TGCAGTGCTAGAGCAGGGAAAGAGACCCAGTACTTC.

Ten or more counts support this clonotype. The rearrangement joins TRBV7-9 to TRBJ2-6; D remains ambiguous. V was clipped by 2 bases and J by 0 bases, with 14 bases between them. This CDR3 has 18 amino acids. The germline CDR1 and CDR2 sequences are SEHNR and FQNEAQ (reference sequence). The CDR3 here is CASSLLLSVPSGANVLTF. The CDR3 bases are TGTGCCAGCAGCTTACTTCTCTCGGTGCCCTCTGGGGCCAACGTCCTGACTTTC.

The table lists this clonotype with many counts. The chain carries TRBV11-2 and TRBJ1-3, with D hard to call. The germline gives CDR1 SGHAT, CDR2 FQNNGV. This CDR3 contains 14 residues. V lost 2 bases and J 0 bases, leaving 5 bases between the germline ends. This CDR3 is CASSLPDSGNTIYF. The CDR3 DNA follows: TGTGCCAGCAGCTTACCGGACTCTGGAAACACCATATATTTT.

The chain is built from TRBV29-1 and TRBJ2-2, with 11 positions matching TRBD1. This CDR3 is built from 15 residues. Germline CDR1 reads SQVTM; CDR2 reads ANQGSEA. V shed 4 bases, J shed 5 bases, and the junction held 6 bases outside the gene matches. CDR3 protein: CSVGRDRGRTGELFF. DNA of the CDR3: TGCAGCGTTGGACGGGACAGGGGGAGGACCGGGGAGCTGTTTTTT.

CDR3 sequence reads: CASSQGGWTSSFGEQFF. The CDR3 nucleotides are TGCGCCAGCAGCCAAGGAGGATGGACTAGCAGCTTCGGGGAGCAGTTCTTC. The chain uses TRBV4-1 and TRBJ2-1, with 8 bases matching TRBD2. Germline CDR1 reads MGHRA; CDR2 reads YSYEKL. The length of the CDR3 is 17 residues. V lost 1 base to trimming and J lost 10 bases; unmatched junction nucleotides: 15.